Below are 17 T cell receptor beta chains sequenced from a single sample in a study of blood T cell repertoires in COVID-19 (dated by TCRdb to the early 2020s). Library preparation was by the immunoSEQ multiplex PCR assay. The clones in this table, taken by TCRdb from immuneACCESS, are in-frame only. Not every clone is retained; where verified, under half of the shortfall comes from an unresolved V gene, and the cause of the rest is unknown. The sample has 200,000 to 300,000 clones on record, about 80% of them singletons. The biggest ten clones account for nearly 9% of the sample. The sequencing input was peripheral blood. These receptors were collected from an elderly man with acute or convalescent COVID-19.

Note on this clone: Just one base apart from a much larger clone, this may be a read error. J is TRBJ2-7 and V is TRBV5-4; 7 bases are a match to TRBD1. The germline gives CDR1 SGHNT, CDR2 YYREEE (reference sequence). The J segment lost 0 bases and the V segment lost 4 bases, leaving 4 bases of the junction unmatched. The CDR3 spans 14 residues. This CDR3 reads CASSPGTASYEQYF. The DNA of the CDR3 is TGTGCCAGCAGCCCCGGGACAGCCTCCTACGAGCAGTACTTC.

This clone appeared a single time. The chain is built from TRBV9 and TRBJ1-2, with no clear D. This CDR3 has 13 amino acids. The germline V gene has CDR1 SGDLS and CDR2 YYNGEE. The V end was cut by 6 bases, the J end by 8 bases, with 17 bases between. The CDR3 protein is CASTAVEGVGYTF. The CDR3 DNA sequence: TGTGCCAGCACCGCTGTTGAGGGAGTAGGCTACACCTTC.

This rearrangement joins TRBV5-1 to TRBJ1-3; D possibly corresponds to TRBD1 (5 bases). The CDR3 sequence is 15 residues long. V was clipped by 0 bases and J by 4 bases, with 11 bases between them. Germline assignment: CDR1 SGHRS and CDR2 YFSETQ. The CDR3 protein is CASSLGAGFGNTIYF. The CDR3 nucleotides read TGCGCCAGCAGCTTGGGAGCAGGGTTCGGAAACACCATATATTTT.

The chain recombines TRBV19 with TRBJ1-1, with TRBD1 as a possible D gene (6 bases). This CDR3 is 15 amino acids long. V gave up 1 base and J gave up 2 bases, with 11 bases separating them. From germline, CDR1 is LNHDA and CDR2 SQIVND (reference sequence). CDR3 bases: TGTGCCAGTAGTATAGCCAGGGGTCTTAACACTGAAGCTTTCTTT. Translated, it gives CASSIARGLNTEAFF. The whole variable domain, remainder taken from reference TRBV19 and TRBJ1-1, is DGGITQSPKYLFRKEGQNVTLSCEQNLNHDAMYWYRQDPGQGLRLIYYSQIVNDFQKGDIAEGYSVSREKKESFPLTVTSAQKNPTAFYLCASSIARGLNTEAFFGQGTRLTVV.

The chain has TRBV3-1 (or the pseudogene TRBV3-2) and TRBJ2-7, with a tentative D call TRBD1 (6 bases). Trimming took 3 bases from V and 7 from J, leaving 13 bases between them. Germline V gene sequence: CDR1 LGHDT, CDR2 YNNKEL (reference sequence). The length of the CDR3 is 13 residues. CDR3 in DNA: TGTGCCAGCAGCCACCGACAGGCGAAGGAGCAGTACTTC. It codes for CASSHRQAKEQYF.

The J gene is TRBJ2-6, the V gene TRBV10-3; 8 bases agree with TRBD1. Unmatched junction bases numbered 9, after V lost 11 bases and J lost 0 bases. The germline CDR1 and CDR2 sequences are ENHRY and SYGVKD. The CDR3 loop spans 16 amino acids. In nucleotides, the CDR3 is TGTGCCGTCGGACAGGGCTTAAGCTCTGGGGCCAACGTCCTGACTTTC. This gives the protein CAVGQGLSSGANVLTF.

The chain uses TRBV3-1 (or the pseudogene TRBV3-2) and TRBJ1-2, with 10 bases matching TRBD1. The CDR3 contains 16 residues. The germline gives CDR1 LGHDT, CDR2 YNNKEL (reference sequence). The junction had 15 bases not matched to a gene; V was cut back by 6 bases and J by 8 bases. The CDR3 sequence: CASSPSRTGGVEGYTF. The CDR3 bases are TGTGCCAGCAGTCCCTCCCGGACAGGGGGGGTGGAGGGCTACACCTTC.

The chain joins TRBV7-3 to TRBJ2-5; 10 nucleotides align to TRBD1. Losses at the gene ends were 5 bases for V and 5 bases for J; bases not matched to a gene: 8. CDR1 is SGHTA and CDR2 is FQGTGA in the germline V gene. The CDR3 loop spans 15 amino acids. As DNA, the CDR3 is TGTGCCAGCAGCCCTAGACAGGGGGCGGCGGAGACCCAGTACTTC. Translated, it gives CASSPRQGAAETQYF.

The chain uses TRBV29-1 and TRBJ2-7, with 12 positions matching TRBD1. V shed 4 bases and J 6 bases; nucleotides not matched to a gene: 10. The germline V gene has CDR1 SQVTM and CDR2 ANQGSEA. The CDR3 contains 15 residues. Here the CDR3 reads CSVVRGGQGAVEQYF. As DNA, the CDR3 is TGCAGCGTTGTACGAGGGGGACAGGGGGCGGTCGAGCAGTACTTC.

The chain links TRBV19 to TRBJ1-1, with D hard to call. Trimming took off 3 bases at V and 1 base at J, with 12 bases between the two ends. CDR1 and CDR2 from the germline V gene are LNHDA and SQIVND (reference sequence). This CDR3 spans 15 amino acids. Here the CDR3 DNA reads TGTGCCAGTAGTATCCCTCCGGGGAGGAACACTGAAGCTTTCTTT. Its protein is CASSIPPGRNTEAFF.

V is TRBV3-1 (or the pseudogene TRBV3-2) and J is TRBJ2-7; 14 bases align to TRBD2. With 3 bases clipped from V and 3 bases from J, the junction kept 1 base outside the gene matches. The CDR3 loop spans 15 amino acids. In germline, CDR1 is LGHDT, CDR2 YNNKEL (reference sequence). Written as DNA, the CDR3 is TGTGCCAGCAGCCAGGGACTAGCGGGGGTCTACGAGCAGTACTTC. As protein: CASSQGLAGVYEQYF.

The chain has TRBV5-1 and TRBJ2-1; unclear D gene. Trimming removed 0 bases from V and 0 bases from J, with 10 bases in between. This CDR3 is 16 amino acids long. Germline values: CDR1 SGHRS, CDR2 YFSETQ. The CDR3 DNA follows: TGCGCCAGCAGCTTGGCAGGCCATAGCTCCTACAATGAGCAGTTCTTC. It specifies CASSLAGHSSYNEQFF. Drawing the rest from reference TRBV5-1 and TRBJ2-1, the complete variable domain is KAGVTQTPRYLIKTRGQQVTLSCSPISGHRSVSWYQQTPGQGLQFLFEYFSETQRNKGNFPGRFSGRQFSNSRSEMNVSTLELGDSALYLCASSLAGHSSYNEQFFGPGTRLTVL.

This clone was seen only once. This chain links TRBV28 with TRBJ1-5; 8 nucleotides align to TRBD1. Trimming at V came to 6 bases and at J to 10 bases, leaving 11 bases not matched to a gene. Germline loops: CDR1 MDHEN, CDR2 SYDVKM. The CDR3 loop spans 14 amino acids. CDR3: CASSPGQGRRPQHF. The CDR3, as DNA: TGTGCCAGCAGCCCAGGACAGGGAAGGCGTCCCCAGCATTTT.

This chain links TRBV11-2 with TRBJ2-5; D is perhaps TRBD2 (5 bases). The CDR3 totals 15 residues. Germline lookup yields CDR1 SGHAT and CDR2 FQNNGV. Trimming left V 5 bases short and J 5 bases short, with 18 bases between. Here the CDR3 reads CASSVTGIMGETQYF. The CDR3, as DNA: TGTGCCAGCAGCGTCACCGGGATTATGGGGGAGACCCAGTACTTC.

V and J are TRBV30 and TRBJ1-6; the match to TRBD1 covers 7 bases. This CDR3 has 14 residues. With 2 bases clipped from V and 5 bases from J, the junction kept 3 bases outside the gene matches. CDR1 and CDR2 (germline): GTSNPN, SVGIG (reference sequence). In DNA, the CDR3 is TGTGCCTGGAGTAAGACAGGGAATAATTCACCCCTCCACTTT. Its translation is CAWSKTGNNSPLHF.

The genes are TRBV2 and TRBJ2-1; 8 nucleotides match TRBD2. Germline CDR1 is SNHLY and CDR2 is FYNNEI. The CDR3 contains 15 residues. J gave up 7 bases and V 1 base, and 6 bases lay outside the gene matches. The DNA for the CDR3 is TGTGCCAGCAGTGAAGAGGGACTAGGGCTGAATGAGCAGTTCTTC. Protein: CASSEEGLGLNEQFF. Together with reference TRBV2 and TRBJ2-1, the CDR3 gives the full variable domain: EPEVTQTPSHQVTQMGQEVILRCVPISNHLYFYWYRQILGQKVEFLVSFYNNEISEKSEIFDDQFSVERPDGSNFTLKIRSTKLEDSAMYFCASSEEGLGLNEQFFGPGTRLTVL.

This clone was recorded only once. V is TRBV5-4 and J is TRBJ1-4, with a tentative D call TRBD1 (5 bases). V was shortened by 5 bases and J by 10 bases, with 18 bases between the two germline ends. The length of the CDR3 is 14 residues. CDR1 SGHNT and CDR2 YYREEE come from the germline V gene (reference sequence). CDR3 DNA sequence: TGTGCCAGCAGAGAGGAGCAGGGACTAGGAAAACTGTTTTTT. Amino acid sequence: CASREEQGLGKLFF. The full variable domain, completed using reference TRBV5-4 and TRBJ1-4, is ETGVTQSPTHLIKTRGQQVTLRCSSQSGHNTVSWYQQALGQGPQFIFQYYREEENGRGNFPPRFSGLQFPNYSSELNVNALELDDSALYLCASREEQGLGKLFFGSGTQLSVL.